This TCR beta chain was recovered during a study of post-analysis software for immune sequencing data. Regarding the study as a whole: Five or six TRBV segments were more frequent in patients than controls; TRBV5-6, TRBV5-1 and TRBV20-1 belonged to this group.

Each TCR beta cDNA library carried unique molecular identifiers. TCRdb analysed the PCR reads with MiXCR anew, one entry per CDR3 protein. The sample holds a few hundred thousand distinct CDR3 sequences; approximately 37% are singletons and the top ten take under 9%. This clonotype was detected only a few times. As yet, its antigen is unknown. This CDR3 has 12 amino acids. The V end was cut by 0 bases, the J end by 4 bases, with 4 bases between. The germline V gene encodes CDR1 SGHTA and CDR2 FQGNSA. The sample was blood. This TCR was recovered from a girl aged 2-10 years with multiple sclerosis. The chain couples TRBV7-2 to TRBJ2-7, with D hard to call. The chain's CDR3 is CASSLAFYEQYF. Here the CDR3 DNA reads TGTGCCAGCAGCTTAGCGTTTTACGAGCAGTACTTC.